The present TCR beta chain was sequenced within a study of early T cells in non-severe SARS-CoV-2 infection. Study at large: The study sequenced bulk RNA from unsorted whole blood, with chains unpaired.

This clonotype showed up just a few times. Separate cDNA molecules each had unique molecular identifiers attached to them. From the 5' RACE reads, TCRdb called clonotypes with MiXCR, one entry per CDR3 protein. Of more than 80,000 distinct CDR3 sequences listed, 15% to 20% were seen once; the top ten hold around 1.3%. Trimming at V came to 2 bases and at J to 2 bases, leaving 8 bases not matched to a gene. There are 16 residues in the CDR3. Germline assignment: CDR1 SQVTM and CDR2 ANQGSEA. Sequencing used whole blood. The TCR was taken from an adult who was a healthcare worker with PCR-confirmed SARS-CoV-2 infection or an uninfected control (not recorded which). The chain combines TRBV29-1 with TRBJ2-1; 8 bases agree with TRBD2. The CDR3 sequence is CSVELAGGPTYNEQFF. As DNA, the CDR3 is TGCAGCGTTGAACTGGCGGGGGGACCTACCTACAATGAGCAGTTCTTC.